A single sample is the source of the 25 T cell receptor beta chains below, sequenced in a study of cytomegalovirus exposure and HLA in healthy donors. TCRdb keeps only in-frame clones here, not all; method: immunoSEQ multiplex PCR. The repertoire holds some 210,000 clones, with over 65% as singletons. Sequences were obtained from PBMCs. Receptors originate from a woman younger than 30 in good health and CMV-seronegative.

This clone was observed a few times. J is TRBJ1-2 and V is TRBV4-1, with D perhaps matching TRBD1 (6 bases). The germline gives CDR1 MGHRA, CDR2 YSYEKL. V shed 0 bases and J shed 8 bases, with 13 bases lying between them. The CDR3 extends over 14 amino acids. The CDR3 loop is CASSQEWGAGGYTF. CDR3 DNA: TGCGCCAGCAGCCAAGAGTGGGGGGCGGGCGGCTACACCTTC.

The chain combines TRBV7-8 with TRBJ1-2, with no clear D. Germline CDR1 is SGHVS and CDR2 is FQNEAQ. V was clipped by 2 bases and J by 4 bases, with 8 bases between them. The CDR3 spans 13 residues. CDR3 sequence (DNA): TGTGCCAGCAGCTTACGCCCTCTCTATGGCTACACCTTC. It yields the protein CASSLRPLYGYTF. The complete variable domain, with remaining parts taken from reference TRBV7-8 and TRBJ1-2, reads GAGVSQSPRYKVAKRGQDVALRCDPISGHVSLFWYQQALGQGPEFLTYFQNEAQLDKSGLPSDRFFAERPEGSVSTLKIQRTQQEDSAVYLCASSLRPLYGYTFGSGTRLTVV.

CDR3 sequence reads: CASSGTGGSYEQYF. The CDR3, as DNA: TGTGCCAGCAGCGGGACAGGGGGCTCCTACGAGCAGTACTTC. The chain combines TRBV6-6 with TRBJ2-7; 11 bases are shared with TRBD1. This CDR3 is built from 14 residues. The ends lost 6 bases at V and 0 bases at J; junction bases unmatched: 1. CDR1 is MNHNY, CDR2 SVGAGI, per germline (reference sequence).

The chain has TRBV5-1 and TRBJ2-3; TRBD2 aligns across 8 bases. The length of the CDR3 is 16 residues. The V and J ends lost 4 bases and 5 bases, in that order; junction bases with no gene match: 12. CDR1 and CDR2 (germline): SGHRS, YFSETQ. CDR3 nucleotide sequence: TGCGCCAGCAGCCCCTTATCGCGGGGGGTGGGAGATACGCAGTATTTT. It encodes CASSPLSRGVGDTQYF.

This sequence joins TRBV10-2 and TRBJ2-1; D gene unclear. The germline gives CDR1 WSHSY, CDR2 SAAADI. CDR3 size: 11 residues. Deletions cut 7 bases from V and 11 bases from J, with 12 bases between. CDR3 nucleotide sequence: TGCGCCAGCATGTGGGCCCAGAAGCAGTTCTTC. Its protein is CASMWAQKQFF.

The chain links TRBV2 to TRBJ1-2, with 7 positions matching TRBD1. Losses at the gene ends were 1 base for V and 6 bases for J; bases not matched to a gene: 11. Germline CDR1 and CDR2: SNHLY and FYNNEI. The CDR3 is made up of 16 amino acids. DNA for the CDR3: TGTGCCAGCAGTGAAGGGGGGACAGCGAACCGACATGGCTACACCTTC. Protein: CASSEGGTANRHGYTF.

The gene calls are TRBV28 and TRBJ2-7; D is undetermined. This CDR3 is built from 12 residues. CDR1 is MDHEN and CDR2 is SYDVKM in the germline V gene. V dropped 3 bases and J dropped 6 bases, with 9 bases sitting between them. In DNA form, the CDR3 reads TGTGCCAGCAGTTTCGAGTTCCGCGAGCAGTACTTC. Amino acid sequence: CASSFEFREQYF.

V is TRBV27 and J is TRBJ1-1; 9 bases map to TRBD1. CDR3 length: 14 amino acids. Germline loops: CDR1 MNHEY, CDR2 SMNVEV (reference sequence). With V trimmed by 4 bases and J by 7 bases, 7 bases remained unmatched. CDR3 in amino acids: CASSSSGQGGEAFF. As DNA, the CDR3 is TGTGCCAGCAGTTCCTCGGGACAGGGTGGTGAAGCTTTCTTT.

The chain employs TRBV29-1 and TRBJ2-5; D is possibly TRBD2 (5 bases). The J call may be mistaken, given a closer DNA end match to TRBJ2-7. This CDR3 is 14 amino acids long. Germline V gives CDR1 SQVTM, CDR2 ANQGSEA. The CDR3 spells CSVSPRGGPYEQYF. The CDR3 DNA sequence: TGCAGCGTCAGCCCCCGGGGTGGGCCCTACGAGCAGTACTTC.

This clone came up a few times. J is TRBJ2-7 and V is TRBV27; 7 nucleotides agree with TRBD1. The CDR3 contains 13 residues. The V and J ends lost 5 bases and 5 bases, in that order; junction bases with no gene match: 6. The germline gives CDR1 MNHEY, CDR2 SMNVEV (reference sequence). CDR3 loop: CASSMTGLDEQYF. The CDR3 nucleotides read TGTGCCAGCAGTATGACAGGGCTGGACGAGCAGTACTTC.

The V call is TRBV29-1, the J call TRBJ2-1, with 9 positions matching TRBD1. Germline CDR1 and CDR2: SQVTM and ANQGSEA. The CDR3 totals 14 residues. V gave up 4 bases and J gave up 8 bases; unmatched junction bases: 9. CDR3 in amino acids: CSVGPGQGNYEQFF. The CDR3 coding sequence is TGCAGCGTTGGCCCGGGACAGGGTAACTATGAGCAGTTCTTC.

A few counts support this clone. Here the CDR3 reads CASSLEGGDTFF. CDR3 coding DNA: TGTGCCAGCAGCTTAGAGGGTGGAGATACGTTCTTT. The chain employs TRBV7-2 and TRBJ1-1; D unresolved. CDR1 and CDR2 (germline): SGHTA, FQGNSA. This CDR3 contains 12 residues. Trimming cost V 1 base and J 14 bases, with 14 bases left between them.

This clone has only one observation. V gene TRBV5-1 combines with J gene TRBJ2-3; TRBD1 or TRBD2 may be the D gene (6 bases each). There are 16 residues in the CDR3. Germline V gene sequence: CDR1 SGHRS, CDR2 YFSETQ. The V end was cut by 2 bases, the J end by 0 bases, with 13 bases between. The CDR3 protein is CASSFWGARSTDTQYF. DNA for the CDR3: TGCGCCAGCAGCTTCTGGGGGGCACGTAGCACAGATACGCAGTATTTT.

The J gene is TRBJ1-2, the V gene TRBV5-1; 8 bases line up with TRBD1. After removal of 4 bases from V and 2 bases from J, the junction contained 10 bases not matched to a gene. The CDR3 extends over 16 amino acids. Germline CDR1 and CDR2: SGHRS and YFSETQ. The CDR3 DNA is TGCGCCAGCAGCCCCCTACCCTGGACAGGGAACTATGGCTACACCTTC. Amino acid sequence: CASSPLPWTGNYGYTF.

This chain uses TRBV7-8 with TRBJ1-3, with D possibly TRBD1 on 6 matching bases. There are 14 residues in the CDR3. Germline CDR1 is SGHVS and CDR2 is FQNEAQ. Trimming shortened V by 5 bases and J by 3 bases, and 11 bases separated the two germline ends. CDR3 in DNA: TGTGCCAGCAGCATCAACAGGGTTGGAAACACCATATATTTT. Protein product: CASSINRVGNTIYF. Full variable domain (missing parts from reference TRBV7-8 and TRBJ1-3): GAGVSQSPRYKVAKRGQDVALRCDPISGHVSLFWYQQALGQGPEFLTYFQNEAQLDKSGLPSDRFFAERPEGSVSTLKIQRTQQEDSAVYLCASSINRVGNTIYFGEGSWLTVV.

The V gene is TRBV19, the J gene TRBJ1-2, with TRBD1 as a possible D gene (5 bases). Trimming removed 4 bases at V and 2 bases at J, with 14 bases between. This CDR3 contains 15 residues. Germline CDR1 is LNHDA and CDR2 is SQIVND (reference sequence). CDR3 region: CASSNSGTQNYGYTF. CDR3 bases: TGTGCCAGTAGTAACTCCGGGACTCAAAACTATGGCTACACCTTC.

The chain employs TRBV27 and TRBJ1-5; D is uncertain. The CDR3 runs to 13 residues. V was trimmed by 3 bases and J by 7 bases, leaving 10 bases between them. Germline V gives CDR1 MNHEY, CDR2 SMNVEV (reference sequence). The chain's CDR3 is CASSFGGGQPQHF. The CDR3 bases are TGTGCCAGCAGTTTTGGTGGTGGACAGCCCCAGCATTTT.

This clone was counted once. CDR3 in DNA: TGTGCCAGCAGCTTGGACGGTGTCGCCACCGGGCAGTTCTTC. It encodes CASSLDGVATGQFF. The chain employs TRBV7-6 and TRBJ2-1, with D uncertain. CDR1 is SGHVS, CDR2 FNYEAQ, per germline. Trimming took off 3 bases at V and 12 bases at J, with 18 bases between the two ends. The CDR3 sequence is 14 residues long.

The rearrangement joins TRBV5-1 to TRBJ2-1, with TRBD2 identical over 11 bases. The germline CDR1 and CDR2 sequences are SGHRS and YFSETQ. V was clipped by 1 base and J by 0 bases; unmatched bases: 0. CDR3 length: 16 amino acids. DNA for the CDR3: TGCGCCAGCAGCTTGACTAGCGGGAGCTCCTACAATGAGCAGTTCTTC. It specifies CASSLTSGSSYNEQFF. The full variable domain, its missing parts supplied by reference TRBV5-1 and TRBJ2-1, is KAGVTQTPRYLIKTRGQQVTLSCSPISGHRSVSWYQQTPGQGLQFLFEYFSETQRNKGNFPGRFSGRQFSNSRSEMNVSTLELGDSALYLCASSLTSGSSYNEQFFGPGTRLTVL.

This chain joins TRBV2 and TRBJ1-1; D is uncertain. Germline V gene sequence: CDR1 SNHLY, CDR2 FYNNEI. CDR3 length equals 16 residues. The V end lost 4 bases, the J end lost 0 bases, and 15 bases lay between the germline ends. The CDR3 DNA follows: TGTGCCAGCAGTGCCGGGTCACACAACCTGAACACTGAAGCTTTCTTT. Amino acid sequence: CASSAGSHNLNTEAFF.

V usage is TRBV10-2 and J usage is TRBJ1-5, with a possible D match to TRBD1 (6 bases). V was trimmed by 5 bases and J by 5 bases, leaving 13 bases between them. Germline assignment: CDR1 WSHSY and CDR2 SAAADI. The CDR3 contains 14 residues. CDR3 nucleotides: TGCGCCAGCAGTACCAGGGGTGCGGATCAGCCCCAGCATTTT. This gives the protein CASSTRGADQPQHF.

The chain has TRBV5-1 and TRBJ2-7; TRBD1 agrees at 12 bases. Germline CDR1 is SGHRS and CDR2 is YFSETQ. There are 15 residues in the CDR3. After removal of 4 bases from V and 3 bases from J, the junction contained 5 bases not matched to a gene. CDR3 residues: CASSLGQGANYEQYF. CDR3 sequence (DNA): TGCGCCAGCAGCCTGGGACAGGGGGCAAACTACGAGCAGTACTTC.

The genes are TRBV27 and TRBJ2-2; D remains ambiguous. The V gene's germline CDR1 is MNHEY and CDR2 SMNVEV (reference sequence). V was shortened by 3 bases and J by 0 bases, with 17 bases between the two germline ends. The CDR3 is 18 amino acids. The CDR3 DNA sequence: TGTGCCAGCAGTTTTACAAGTTTCCAGGACGCGAACACCGGGGAGCTGTTTTTT. Translating it yields CASSFTSFQDANTGELFF.

This clone has more than one count but fewer than ten. In DNA form, the CDR3 reads TGTGCCAGCTCACCATTGCCCGAAGCCAATCAGCCCCAGCATTTT. It yields the protein CASSPLPEANQPQHF. This chain links TRBV18 with TRBJ1-5, with unresolved D. Per germline, CDR1 KGHSH and CDR2 LQKENI. V was cut by 2 bases and J by 3 bases, with 11 bases left in between. The CDR3 length is 15 residues.

This chain joins TRBV29-1 and TRBJ1-1, with no clear D. The CDR3 contains 14 residues. V shed 6 bases and J shed 1 base, with 15 bases lying between them. Germline V lookup: CDR1 SQVTM, CDR2 ANQGSEA. The CDR3 region has the DNA TGCAGCGTCAGCCTCGACATTTCGAACACTGAAGCTTTCTTT. This translates into CSVSLDISNTEAFF.